Shown below are 8 T cell receptor beta chains from a single sample sequenced in a study of CD8 T cells in Susac syndrome (dated by TCRdb to about 2019). Library preparation employed the immunoSEQ multiplex PCR assay. RNA was extracted with the RNeasy kit and roughly 0.5 to 1 ug was reverse transcribed using random hexamers. TCRdb itself trimmed the public reads at Q25 with fastp, ran MiXCR and retained productive beta chains. Rows matching on CDR3 protein sequence are summarized as one entry with the most common DNA and genes. The sample table lists 120,000 or so distinct CDR3 sequences, 94% of them with a count of one. Around 0.1% of the sample goes to the ten largest clones. What was sequenced was CD4+ T cells from PBMCs. These receptors all come from a human donor in good health.

The chain recombines TRBV12-3 or TRBV12-4 with TRBJ2-5, with unresolved D. V lost 5 bases to trimming and J lost 3 bases, with 7 bases between them. CDR3 length: 12 amino acids. The CDR3 loop is CASSIGKETQYF. CDR3 nucleotides: TGTGCCAGCAGTATAGGGAAAGAGACCCAGTACTTC.

This chain joins TRBV10-3 and TRBJ2-5; tentatively, D is TRBD2 (5 bases). The germline V gene encodes CDR1 ENHRY and CDR2 SYGVKD. V lost 3 bases, J lost 5 bases, and 7 bases lay in between. This CDR3 is built from 12 residues. The CDR3 DNA is TGTGCCATCAGTGAAAGGGAGGAGACCCAGTACTTC. Encoded protein: CAISEREETQYF.

The V gene is TRBV3-1, the J gene TRBJ2-4; weak D call: TRBD2 (6 bases). The V end was cut by 1 base, the J end by 7 bases, with 8 bases between. Germline CDR1 is LGHDT and CDR2 is YNNKEL (reference sequence). The CDR3 is made up of 13 amino acids. This CDR3 reads CASSQVTSNIQYF. The CDR3 DNA is TGTGCCAGCAGCCAAGTCACTAGCAACATTCAGTACTTC.

The rearrangement links TRBV3-1 to TRBJ1-2, with TRBD1 matching over 7 bases. Per the germline V gene, CDR1 is LGHDT and CDR2 is YNNKEL (reference sequence). The CDR3 totals 15 residues. The ends lost 1 base at V and 5 bases at J; junction bases unmatched: 7. The CDR3 reads CASSQVQTGQYGYTF. CDR3 DNA sequence: TGTGCCAGCAGCCAAGTGCAAACGGGACAGTATGGCTACACCTTC.

The gene calls are TRBV12-3 or TRBV12-4 and TRBJ2-6, with 8 bases lining up with TRBD1. This CDR3 has 17 residues. V lost 6 bases, J lost 0 bases, and 7 bases stayed unmatched. CDR3 sequence reads: CASRQGTGISGANVLTF. DNA of the CDR3: TGTGCCAGCAGACAAGGGACAGGTATCTCTGGGGCCAACGTCCTGACTTTC.

The chain combines TRBV2 with TRBJ1-5, with D possibly matching TRBD1 (5 bases). The germline V gene has CDR1 SNHLY and CDR2 FYNNEI. The CDR3 totals 14 residues. With 6 bases removed from V and 3 bases from J, the gap between germline ends came to 12 bases. CDR3 in amino acids: CASSLQGVNQPQHF. The CDR3 nucleotides are TGTGCCAGCAGCTTGCAGGGAGTCAATCAGCCCCAGCATTTT.

The chain combines TRBV20-1 with TRBJ1-2, with D hard to call. Germline CDR1 and CDR2: DFQATT and SNEGSKA (reference sequence). With 6 bases removed from V and 2 bases from J, the gap between germline ends came to 13 bases. The CDR3 length is 13 residues. The DNA of the CDR3 is TGCAGTGCCGCTCAGGTTCCCAACTATGGCTACACCTTC. The encoded protein is CSAAQVPNYGYTF.

The chain has TRBV5-6 and TRBJ2-1; TRBD1 might be the D (6 bases). The CDR3 is made up of 16 amino acids. The germline gives CDR1 SGHDT, CDR2 YYEEEE. With 5 bases removed from V and 8 bases from J, the gap between germline ends came to 23 bases. The CDR3 spells CASSRLESDRYDEQFF. The CDR3 bases are TGTGCCAGCAGTCGGCTTGAAAGTGACAGGTACGATGAGCAGTTCTTC. Based on the CDR3 plus reference TRBV5-6 and TRBJ2-1, the full variable domain is DAGVTQSPTHLIKTRGQQVTLRCSPKSGHDTVSWYQQALGQGPQFIFQYYEEEERQRGNFPDRFSGHQFPNYSSELNVNALLLGDSALYLCASSRLESDRYDEQFFGPGTRLTVL.